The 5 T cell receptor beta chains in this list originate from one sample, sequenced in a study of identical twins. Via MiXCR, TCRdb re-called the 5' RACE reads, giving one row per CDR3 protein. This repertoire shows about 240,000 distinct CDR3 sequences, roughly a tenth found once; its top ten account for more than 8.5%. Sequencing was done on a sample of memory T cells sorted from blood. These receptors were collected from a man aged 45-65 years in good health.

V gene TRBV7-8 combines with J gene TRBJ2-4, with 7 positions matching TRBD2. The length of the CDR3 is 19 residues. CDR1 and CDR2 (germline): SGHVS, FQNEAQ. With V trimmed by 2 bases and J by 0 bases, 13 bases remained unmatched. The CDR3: CASSLSWMERGLAKNIQYF. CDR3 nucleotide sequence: TGTGCCAGCAGCTTATCTTGGATGGAGCGGGGCCTAGCCAAAAACATTCAGTACTTC.

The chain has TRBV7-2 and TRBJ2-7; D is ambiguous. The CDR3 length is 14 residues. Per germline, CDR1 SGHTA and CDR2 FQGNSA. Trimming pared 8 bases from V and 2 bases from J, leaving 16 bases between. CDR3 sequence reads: CASVVIRPPYEQYF. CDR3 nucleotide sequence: TGTGCCAGCGTCGTTATAAGGCCCCCCTACGAGCAGTACTTC.

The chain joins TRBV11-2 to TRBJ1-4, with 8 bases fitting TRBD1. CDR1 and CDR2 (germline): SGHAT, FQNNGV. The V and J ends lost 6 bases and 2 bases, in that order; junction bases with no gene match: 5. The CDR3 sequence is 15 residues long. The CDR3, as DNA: TGTGCCAGCAGTCAGACAGGGGTGACTAATGAAAAACTGTTTTTT. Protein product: CASSQTGVTNEKLFF.

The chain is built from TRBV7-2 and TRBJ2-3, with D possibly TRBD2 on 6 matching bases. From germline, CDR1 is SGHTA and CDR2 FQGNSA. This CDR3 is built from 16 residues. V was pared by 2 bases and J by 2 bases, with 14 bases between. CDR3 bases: TGTGCCAGCAGCTTATTCGGGGGTACCTTCACAGATACGCAGTATTTT. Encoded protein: CASSLFGGTFTDTQYF.

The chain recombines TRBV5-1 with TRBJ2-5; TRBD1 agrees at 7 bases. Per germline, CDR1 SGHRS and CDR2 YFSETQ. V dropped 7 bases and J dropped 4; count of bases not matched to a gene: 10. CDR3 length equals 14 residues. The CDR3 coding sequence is TGCGCCAGCTCCCTCGGGACAGATGTAGAGACCCAGTACTTC. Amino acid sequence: CASSLGTDVETQYF.